These T cell receptor beta chains were read from a single sample in a study of blood T cell repertoires in COVID-19. The repertoire was sequenced with immunoSEQ multiplex PCR; TCRdb's copy has only in-frame clones and lacks some. The sample lists roughly 250,000 clones, over 75% seen once, with less than 10% in the top ten. The sequenced material came from peripheral blood. These receptors originate from a human donor in a cohort sampled during active COVID-19. Each CDR3 is given with its conserved first and last residue. The D gene is left open where the match is weak. Size is stated for part of the rows, as once, few or many counts, or as a class when the clone is expanded.

D	size	V	J	CDR3	DNA
NA	NA	TRBV5-8	TRBJ2-7	CASKPPVVNPYEQYF	TGTGCCAGCAAACCCCCGGTGGTAAATCCCTACGAGCAGTACTTC
TRBD1	NA	TRBV13	TRBJ2-7	CASSLSGTGDYGQYF	TGTGCCAGCAGCCTATCCGGGACAGGGGACTACGGGCAGTACTTC
NA	once	TRBV4-3	TRBJ2-7	CASSLGRTYEQYF	TGCGCCAGCAGCCTGGGGAGAACCTACGAGCAGTACTTC
NA	once	TRBV7-3	TRBJ2-1	CASSLIGSFRSEQFF	TGTGCCAGCAGCTTAATCGGGAGCTTTCGTTCGGAGCAGTTCTTC
NA	NA	TRBV5-4	TRBJ1-5	CASSLSVLGQPQHF	TGTGCCAGCAGCTTGTCGGTTCTCGGGCAGCCCCAGCATTTT
NA	NA	TRBV7-2	TRBJ1-2	CASTPTGEPTYGYTF	TGTGCCAGCACCCCGACAGGAGAACCGACCTATGGCTACACCTTC
NA	NA	TRBV11-2	TRBJ2-5	CASSSRVETQYF	TGTGCCAGCAGTTCCAGGGTAGAGACCCAGTACTTC
TRBD2	NA	TRBV3-1/TRBV3-2	TRBJ2-7	CASSHTSPTSGRASHEQYF	TGTGCCAGCAGCCACACATCCCCGACTAGCGGGAGGGCCTCCCACGAGCAGTACTTC
TRBD2	NA	TRBV7-3	TRBJ2-1	CASSLAGGIEQFF	TGTGCCAGCAGCTTGGCCGGGGGGATTGAGCAGTTCTTC
TRBD1	NA	TRBV10-3	TRBJ2-7	CAISGRDRASYEQYF	TGTGCCATCAGCGGTCGAGACAGGGCATCCTACGAGCAGTACTTC
NA	once	TRBV7-9	TRBJ2-7	CASSGRTATYEQYF	TGTGCCAGCAGCGGTAGGACAGCCACCTACGAGCAGTACTTC
TRBD1	NA	TRBV6-1	TRBJ2-6	CASSATGGTGANVLTF	TGTGCCAGCAGTGCAACAGGGGGTACTGGGGCCAACGTCCTGACTTTC
TRBD1	once	TRBV7-7	TRBJ2-1	CASSLDRGRDEQFF	TGTGCTAGCAGCCTTGACAGGGGGAGGGATGAGCAGTTCTTC
NA	once	TRBV5-5	TRBJ2-7	CASDPGASREQYF	TGTGCCAGCGACCCAGGGGCGTCTAGGGAGCAGTACTTC